This T cell receptor beta chain was found in a study of T cells in Graves' hyperthyroidism and ophthalmopathy. A roughly 10 ml volume of fresh peripheral blood provided the PBMCs. Amplification yielded TCR beta CDR3 regions, with RNA transcripts as the source. TCR CDR3 regions were first amplified by RT-PCR with HTBI primers. TCRdb reanalysed the multiplex PCR reads using MiXCR and keeps one entry per CDR3 protein. The sample lists under 350,000 distinct CDR3 sequences; roughly an eighth were seen once. The sample holds many counts of this clonotype. Germline assignment: CDR1 MNHNS and CDR2 SASEGT. Between the trimmed V and J ends, which lost 4 bases and 5 bases, there was a span of 11 bases. There are 13 residues in the CDR3.

This sequence joins TRBV6-1 and TRBJ1-1; a possible D gene is TRBD1 (5 bases). The TCR sequence derives from a woman aged 40 to 49 with Graves' ophthalmopathy. Sequenced material: blood. CDR3 coding DNA: TGTGCCAGCAGTGGAGGGGTTTCTACTGAAGCTTTCTTT. Translating it yields CASSGGVSTEAFF.